This note documents a single TCR beta chain sequence. As yet, its antigen is unknown. The data stem from a study of cytomegalovirus exposure and HLA in healthy donors. Whole-study context: The Caucasian-associated ancestry cluster held under 90% of 300 to 500 genotyped donors.

The donors comprised healthy bone marrow donors. Study-wide findings and caveats: Over 150 TCR beta chains were listed as cytomegalovirus-associated. It is likely that the observed cluster of highly shared sequence variants was a sequencing artifact.

The PCR contained 60 Vbeta and 13 Jbeta primers. Sequenced by immunoSEQ multiplex PCR; TCRdb stores in-frame clones only, minus some. In the table there are around 200,000 clones, roughly 81% of which are singletons. Germline assignment: CDR1 MNHNS and CDR2 SASEGT. The CDR3 spans 16 residues. Trimming at V came to 0 bases and at J to 7 bases, leaving 8 bases not matched to a gene. The clonotype was recovered from a woman aged 25-40 years in good health and CMV-seropositive. The V call is TRBV6-1, the J call TRBJ1-2; 10 bases align to TRBD1. The sample comprised PBMCs. The CDR3 is CASSEAYNRDRGGYTF. In DNA form, the CDR3 reads TGTGCCAGCAGTGAAGCGTACAACCGGGACAGGGGTGGCTACACCTTC.